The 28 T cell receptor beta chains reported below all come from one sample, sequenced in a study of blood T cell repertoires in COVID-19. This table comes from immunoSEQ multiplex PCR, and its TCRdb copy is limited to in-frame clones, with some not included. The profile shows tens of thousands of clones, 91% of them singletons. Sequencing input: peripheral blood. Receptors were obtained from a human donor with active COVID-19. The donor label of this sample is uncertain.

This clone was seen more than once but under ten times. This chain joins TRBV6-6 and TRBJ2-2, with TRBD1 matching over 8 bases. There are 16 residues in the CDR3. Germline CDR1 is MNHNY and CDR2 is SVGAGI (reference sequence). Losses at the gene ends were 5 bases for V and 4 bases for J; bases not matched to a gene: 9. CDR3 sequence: CASSTGTGPSTGELFF. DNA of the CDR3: TGTGCCAGCAGTACAGGGACAGGCCCGAGCACCGGGGAGCTGTTTTTT.

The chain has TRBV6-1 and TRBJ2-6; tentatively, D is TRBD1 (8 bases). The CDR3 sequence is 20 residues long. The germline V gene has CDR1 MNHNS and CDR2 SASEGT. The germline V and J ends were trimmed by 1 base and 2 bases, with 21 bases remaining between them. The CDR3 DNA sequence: TGTGCCAGCAGTGAAGGGGTGTCAGGGGGCGGGAGTACTGGGGCCAACGTCCTGACTTTC. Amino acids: CASSEGVSGGGSTGANVLTF.

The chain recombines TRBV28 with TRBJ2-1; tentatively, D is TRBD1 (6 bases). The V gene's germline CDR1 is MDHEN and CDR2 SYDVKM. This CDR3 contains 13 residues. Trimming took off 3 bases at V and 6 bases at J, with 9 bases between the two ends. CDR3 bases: TGTGCCAGCAGTTTGGCGGACAGCAATGAGCAGTTCTTC. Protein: CASSLADSNEQFF.

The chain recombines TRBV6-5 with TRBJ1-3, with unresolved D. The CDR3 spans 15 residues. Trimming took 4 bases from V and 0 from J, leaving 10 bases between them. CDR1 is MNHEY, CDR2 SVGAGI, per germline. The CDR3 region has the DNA TGTGCCAGCAGTTCCCCGAGGGACTCTGGAAACACCATATATTTT. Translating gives CASSSPRDSGNTIYF.

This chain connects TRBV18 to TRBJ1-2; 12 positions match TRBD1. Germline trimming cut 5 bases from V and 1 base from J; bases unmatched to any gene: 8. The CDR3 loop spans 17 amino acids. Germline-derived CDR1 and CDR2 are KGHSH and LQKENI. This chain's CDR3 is CASSSTGQGAGNYGYTF. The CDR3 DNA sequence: TGTGCCAGCTCATCAACGGGACAGGGGGCGGGTAACTATGGCTACACCTTC.

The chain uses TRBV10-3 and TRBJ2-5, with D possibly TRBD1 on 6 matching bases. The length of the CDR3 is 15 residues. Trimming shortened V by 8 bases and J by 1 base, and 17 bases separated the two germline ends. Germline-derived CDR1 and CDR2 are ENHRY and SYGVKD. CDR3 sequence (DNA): TGTGCCATCTCCCGGGACATGGGGACCCAAGAGACCCAGTACTTC. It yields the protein CAISRDMGTQETQYF.

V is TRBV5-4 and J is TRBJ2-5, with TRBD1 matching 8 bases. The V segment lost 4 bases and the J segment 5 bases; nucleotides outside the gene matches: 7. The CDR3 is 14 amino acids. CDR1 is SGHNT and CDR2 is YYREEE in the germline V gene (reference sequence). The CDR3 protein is CASSIGTGGETQYF. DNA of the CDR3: TGTGCCAGCAGCATTGGGACAGGTGGGGAGACCCAGTACTTC.

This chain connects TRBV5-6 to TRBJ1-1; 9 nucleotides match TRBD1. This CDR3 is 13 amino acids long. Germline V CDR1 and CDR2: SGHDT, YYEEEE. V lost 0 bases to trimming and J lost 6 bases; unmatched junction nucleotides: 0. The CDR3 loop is CASSLGTGAEAFF. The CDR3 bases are TGTGCCAGCAGCTTGGGGACAGGGGCTGAAGCTTTCTTT. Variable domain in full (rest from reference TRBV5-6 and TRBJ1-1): DAGVTQSPTHLIKTRGQQVTLRCSPKSGHDTVSWYQQALGQGPQFIFQYYEEEERQRGNFPDRFSGHQFPNYSSELNVNALLLGDSALYLCASSLGTGAEAFFGQGTRLTVV.

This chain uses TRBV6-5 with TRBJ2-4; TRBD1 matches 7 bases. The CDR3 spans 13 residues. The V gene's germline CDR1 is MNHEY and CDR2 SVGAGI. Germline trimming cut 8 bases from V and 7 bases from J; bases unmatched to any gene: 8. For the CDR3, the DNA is TGTGCCAGCCCCGAGCCCAGGGGGAACATTCAGTACTTC. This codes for CASPEPRGNIQYF.

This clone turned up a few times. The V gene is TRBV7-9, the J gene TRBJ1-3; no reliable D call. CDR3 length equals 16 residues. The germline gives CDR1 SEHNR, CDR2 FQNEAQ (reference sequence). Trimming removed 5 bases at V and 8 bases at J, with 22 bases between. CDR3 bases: TGTGCCAGCAGCCCAGCCCTCCAAAAGGAGCCAGACACCATATATTTT. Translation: CASSPALQKEPDTIYF.

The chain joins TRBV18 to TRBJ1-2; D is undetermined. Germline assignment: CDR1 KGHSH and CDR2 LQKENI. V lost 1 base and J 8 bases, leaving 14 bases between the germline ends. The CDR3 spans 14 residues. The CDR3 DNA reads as TGTGCCAGCTCACCACAGAATACTAATGGGGGCTACACCTTC. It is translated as CASSPQNTNGGYTF.

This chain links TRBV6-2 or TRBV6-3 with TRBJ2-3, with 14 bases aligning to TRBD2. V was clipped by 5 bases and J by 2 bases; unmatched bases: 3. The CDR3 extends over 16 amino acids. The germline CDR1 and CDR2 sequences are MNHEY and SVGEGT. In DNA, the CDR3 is TGTGCCAGCAGTCGGACTAGCGGGGGGTTCACAGATACGCAGTATTTT. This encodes CASSRTSGGFTDTQYF.

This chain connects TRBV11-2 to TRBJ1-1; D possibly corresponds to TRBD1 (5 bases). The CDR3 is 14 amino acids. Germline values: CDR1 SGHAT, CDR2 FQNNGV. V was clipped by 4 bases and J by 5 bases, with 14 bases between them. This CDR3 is CASSYTGGWTEAFF. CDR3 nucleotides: TGTGCCAGCAGCTACACGGGGGGTTGGACTGAAGCTTTCTTT.

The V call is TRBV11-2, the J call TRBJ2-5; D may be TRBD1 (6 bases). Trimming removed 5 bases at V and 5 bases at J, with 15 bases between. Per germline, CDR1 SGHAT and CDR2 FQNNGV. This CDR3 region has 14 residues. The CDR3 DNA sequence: TGTGCCAGCAGCCCTTGGACAGAGCCGGAGACCCAGTACTTC. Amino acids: CASSPWTEPETQYF.

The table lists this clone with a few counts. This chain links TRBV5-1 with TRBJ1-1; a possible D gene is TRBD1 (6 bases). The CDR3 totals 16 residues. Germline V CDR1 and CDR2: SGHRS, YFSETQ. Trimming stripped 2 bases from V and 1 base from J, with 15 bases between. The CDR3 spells CASSFRQAPANTEAFF. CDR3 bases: TGCGCCAGCAGCTTCCGACAGGCCCCAGCGAACACTGAAGCTTTCTTT. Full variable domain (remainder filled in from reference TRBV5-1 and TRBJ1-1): KAGVTQTPRYLIKTRGQQVTLSCSPISGHRSVSWYQQTPGQGLQFLFEYFSETQRNKGNFPGRFSGRQFSNSRSEMNVSTLELGDSALYLCASSFRQAPANTEAFFGQGTRLTVV.

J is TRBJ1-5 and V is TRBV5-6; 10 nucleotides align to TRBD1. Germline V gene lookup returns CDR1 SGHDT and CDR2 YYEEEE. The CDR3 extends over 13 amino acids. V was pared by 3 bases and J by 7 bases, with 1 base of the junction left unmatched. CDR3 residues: CASSWTGGQPQHF. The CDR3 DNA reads TGTGCCAGCAGCTGGACAGGGGGGCAGCCCCAGCATTTT.

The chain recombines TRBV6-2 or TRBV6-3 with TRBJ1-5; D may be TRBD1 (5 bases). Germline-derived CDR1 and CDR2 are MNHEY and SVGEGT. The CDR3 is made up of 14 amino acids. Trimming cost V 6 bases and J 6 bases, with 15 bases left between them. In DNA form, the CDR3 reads TGTGCCAGCAGCCGCGTGACAGCGGGTCAGCCCCAGCATTTT. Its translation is CASSRVTAGQPQHF.

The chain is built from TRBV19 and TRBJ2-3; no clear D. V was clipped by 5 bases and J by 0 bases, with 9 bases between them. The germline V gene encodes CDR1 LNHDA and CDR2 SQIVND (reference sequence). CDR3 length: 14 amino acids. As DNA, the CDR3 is TGTGCCAGTAGTGTGCAGGCGAGCACAGATACGCAGTATTTT. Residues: CASSVQASTDTQYF.

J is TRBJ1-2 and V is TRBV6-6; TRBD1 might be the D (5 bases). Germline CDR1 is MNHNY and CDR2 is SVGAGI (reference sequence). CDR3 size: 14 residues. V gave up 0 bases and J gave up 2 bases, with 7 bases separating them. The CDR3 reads CASSYSRQNYGYTF. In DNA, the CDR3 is TGTGCCAGCAGTTACTCCCGACAGAACTATGGCTACACCTTC.

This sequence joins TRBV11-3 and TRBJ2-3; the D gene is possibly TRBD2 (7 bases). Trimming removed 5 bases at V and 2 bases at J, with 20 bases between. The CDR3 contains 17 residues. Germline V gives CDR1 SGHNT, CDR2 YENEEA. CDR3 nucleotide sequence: TGTGCCAGCAGCGCCCGGGGGGCGGGGGCTATCACAGATACGCAGTATTTT. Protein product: CASSARGAGAITDTQYF.

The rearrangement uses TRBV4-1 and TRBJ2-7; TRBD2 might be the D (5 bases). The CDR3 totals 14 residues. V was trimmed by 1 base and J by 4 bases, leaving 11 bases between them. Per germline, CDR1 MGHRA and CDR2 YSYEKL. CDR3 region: CASSQGEWGYEQYF. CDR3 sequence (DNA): TGCGCCAGCAGCCAAGGGGAGTGGGGTTACGAGCAGTACTTC.

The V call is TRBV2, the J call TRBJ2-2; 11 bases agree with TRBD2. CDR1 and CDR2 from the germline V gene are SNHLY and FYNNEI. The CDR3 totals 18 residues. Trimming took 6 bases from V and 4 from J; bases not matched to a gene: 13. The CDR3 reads CASRDASGGTSGTGELFF. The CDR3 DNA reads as TGTGCCAGCAGGGATGCTAGCGGGGGGACCTCGGGCACCGGGGAGCTGTTTTTT. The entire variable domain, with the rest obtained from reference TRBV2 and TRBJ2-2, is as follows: EPEVTQTPSHQVTQMGQEVILRCVPISNHLYFYWYRQILGQKVEFLVSFYNNEISEKSEIFDDQFSVERPDGSNFTLKIRSTKLEDSAMYFCASRDASGGTSGTGELFFGEGSRLTVL.

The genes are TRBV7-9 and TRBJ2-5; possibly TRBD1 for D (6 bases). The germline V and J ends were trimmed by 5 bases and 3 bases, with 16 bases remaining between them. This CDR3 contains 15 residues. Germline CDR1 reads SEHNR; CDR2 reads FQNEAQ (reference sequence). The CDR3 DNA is TGTGCCAGCAGCCAAAGAGGAACAGGGAAAGAGACCCAGTACTTC. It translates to CASSQRGTGKETQYF.

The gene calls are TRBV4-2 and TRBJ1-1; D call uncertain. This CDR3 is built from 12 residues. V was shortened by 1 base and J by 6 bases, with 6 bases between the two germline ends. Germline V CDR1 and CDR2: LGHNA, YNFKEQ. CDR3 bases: TGTGCCAGCAGCCAAGGGCGGGCTGAAGCTTTCTTT. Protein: CASSQGRAEAFF.

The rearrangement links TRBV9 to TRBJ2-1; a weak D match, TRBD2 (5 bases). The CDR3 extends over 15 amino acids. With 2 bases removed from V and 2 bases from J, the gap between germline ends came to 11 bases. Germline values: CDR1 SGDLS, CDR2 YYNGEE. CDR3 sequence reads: CASSVAGLAYNEQFF. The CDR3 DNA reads TGTGCCAGCAGCGTGGCAGGACTGGCCTACAATGAGCAGTTCTTC.

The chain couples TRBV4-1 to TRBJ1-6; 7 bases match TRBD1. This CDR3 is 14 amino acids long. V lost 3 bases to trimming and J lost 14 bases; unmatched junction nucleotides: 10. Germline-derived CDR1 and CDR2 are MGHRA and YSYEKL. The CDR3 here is CASSQRQGLETLHF. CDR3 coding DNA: TGCGCCAGCAGCCAGAGACAGGGCCTCGAGACCCTCCACTTT.

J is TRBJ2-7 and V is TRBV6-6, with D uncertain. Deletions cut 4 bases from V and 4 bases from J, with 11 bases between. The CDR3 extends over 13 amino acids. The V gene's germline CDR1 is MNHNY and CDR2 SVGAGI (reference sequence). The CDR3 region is CASSWAADYEQYF. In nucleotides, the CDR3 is TGTGCCAGCAGTTGGGCCGCAGATTACGAGCAGTACTTC.

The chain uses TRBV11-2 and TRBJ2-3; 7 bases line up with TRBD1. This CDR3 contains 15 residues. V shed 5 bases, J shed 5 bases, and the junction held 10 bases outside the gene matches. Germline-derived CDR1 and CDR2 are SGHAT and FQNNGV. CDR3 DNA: TGTGCCAGCAGCGTGACAGGGCCAGACAGAGATACGCAGTATTTT. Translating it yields CASSVTGPDRDTQYF. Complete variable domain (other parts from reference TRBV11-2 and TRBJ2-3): EAGVAQSPRYKIIEKRQSVAFWCNPISGHATLYWYQQILGQGPKLLIQFQNNGVVDDSQLPKDRFSAERLKGVDSTLKIQPAKLEDSAVYLCASSVTGPDRDTQYFGPGTRLTVL.